One sample yielded the 10 T cell receptor beta chains listed below, sequenced in a study of cytomegalovirus exposure and HLA in healthy donors. PCR involved 60 Vbeta and 13 Jbeta primers. Repertoires were generated with immunoSEQ multiplex PCR, while TCRdb's copy carries only in-frame clones and drops some. The table lists 110,000 to 150,000 clones, approximately 84% of them singletons, with more than 1.5% in the top ten. The sequenced material came from PBMCs. The receptors shown here come from a woman in her thirties or forties in good health and CMV-seronegative.

The rearrangement joins TRBV10-3 to TRBJ2-1; 11 nucleotides line up with TRBD2. Unmatched junction bases numbered 8, after V lost 6 bases and J lost 7 bases. The CDR3 has 15 residues. Germline CDR1 ENHRY, CDR2 SYGVKD. DNA of the CDR3: TGTGCCATCAGCCACCGAACTAGCGGGAGTAATGAGCAGTTCTTC. Translation gives CAISHRTSGSNEQFF.

The V call is TRBV25-1, the J call TRBJ2-2; 13 positions match TRBD2. Germline trimming cut 3 bases from V and 4 bases from J; bases unmatched to any gene: 2. This CDR3 is 16 amino acids long. Germline V gene data show CDR1 as MGHDK and CDR2 as SYGVNS. The DNA of the CDR3 is TGTGCCAGCAGTGACGGGACTAGCGGGATCACCGGGGAGCTGTTTTTT. Translating gives CASSDGTSGITGELFF.

A single count supports this clone. This chain connects TRBV4-3 to TRBJ2-1; D might be TRBD2 (5 bases). Germline values: CDR1 LGHNA, CDR2 YSLEER. V lost 4 bases and J lost 0, with 22 bases in between. There are 19 residues in the CDR3. The CDR3 protein is CASSRDSHRGPFSYNEQFF. Here the CDR3 DNA reads TGCGCCAGCAGCCGAGATAGTCACCGGGGTCCTTTCTCCTACAATGAGCAGTTCTTC.

The chain has TRBV18 and TRBJ1-2; 8 bases map to TRBD1. The CDR3 extends over 16 amino acids. V lost 2 bases and J lost 8; bases outside the gene matches: 13. From germline, CDR1 is KGHSH and CDR2 LQKENI. CDR3 nucleotides: TGTGCCAGCTCACCAGTCTCGGGACAGGCCCTAGTAGGCTACACCTTC. Translating it yields CASSPVSGQALVGYTF.

This clone was found a few times. This sequence joins TRBV5-1 and TRBJ2-7; tentatively, D is TRBD2 (5 bases). CDR3 length: 15 residues. Trimming stripped 4 bases from V and 3 bases from J, with 17 bases between. Germline lookup yields CDR1 SGHRS and CDR2 YFSETQ. This CDR3 reads CASSPARTYGYEQYF. In nucleotides, the CDR3 is TGCGCCAGCAGCCCCGCCCGGACTTACGGCTACGAGCAGTACTTC.

The count of this clone is one. The chain carries TRBV19 and TRBJ1-1; the match to TRBD1 covers 8 bases. The CDR3 is made up of 11 amino acids. V dropped 9 bases and J dropped 11; count of bases not matched to a gene: 8. CDR1 and CDR2 (germline): LNHDA, SQIVND (reference sequence). The CDR3 is CASVTGAGAFF. CDR3 nucleotide sequence: TGTGCCAGCGTGACAGGGGCTGGGGCTTTCTTT.

The chain uses TRBV7-3 and TRBJ1-2; 7 bases align to TRBD1. The germline V gene has CDR1 SGHTA and CDR2 FQGTGA. The ends lost 2 bases at V and 8 bases at J; junction bases unmatched: 5. This CDR3 is built from 13 residues. The CDR3 here is CASSLDREGGYTF. The CDR3 nucleotides read TGTGCCAGCAGCTTAGACAGGGAAGGGGGCTACACCTTC.

The V gene is TRBV11-2, the J gene TRBJ2-7; tentative D call: TRBD2 (6 bases). Trimming took 8 bases from V and 2 from J, leaving 19 bases between them. The CDR3 consists of 15 residues. The germline V gene has CDR1 SGHAT and CDR2 FQNNGV. This CDR3 is CASRSPGLSTYEQYF. In DNA, the CDR3 is TGTGCCAGCCGCTCGCCCGGACTATCTACCTACGAGCAGTACTTC.

The V call is TRBV2, the J call TRBJ1-5; the match to TRBD1 covers 7 bases. Germline CDR1 and CDR2: SNHLY and FYNNEI. The CDR3 length is 15 residues. Germline trimming cut 6 bases from V and 0 bases from J; bases unmatched to any gene: 5. Written as DNA, the CDR3 is TGTGCCAGCAGGGAGGACAGGAATAGCAATCAGCCCCAGCATTTT. Its protein product is CASREDRNSNQPQHF.

The rearrangement uses TRBV25-1 and TRBJ2-7; the D is unclear. From germline, CDR1 is MGHDK and CDR2 SYGVNS. V was shortened by 7 bases and J by 0 bases, with 19 bases between the two germline ends. The CDR3 consists of 16 residues. The CDR3 loop is CASTSSAGFSSYEQYF. CDR3 nucleotide sequence: TGTGCCAGCACAAGTTCGGCAGGTTTTAGCTCCTACGAGCAGTACTTC.